This T cell receptor beta chain originates from a study of blood T cell repertoires in COVID-19 (dated by TCRdb to between 2020 and 2021). About the investigation overall: Collaborator samples came from the United States, Italy and Spain and covered acute and convalescent phases of COVID-19. The prospective study material was composed of cDNA or gDNA derived from T cells, B-cell-depleted T cells, or PBMCs. Deeply sampled blood TCRbeta repertoires from subjects exposed to, actively infected with, or recovered from COVID-19 were included in the dataset. The repertoires were released in a freely available public database intended as a resource for research on the immune response to SARS-CoV-2. Samples were obtained from the ongoing ImmuneRACE study (first 160 participants) and from over a thousand subjects provided by 6 global collaborators. Nearly every sample came with metadata listing a de-identified subject ID, COVID-19 status, age in years and sex. Where HLA class I and class II types were available, the types were taken from metadata supplied by the sample provider, not from assay-based typing.

TCRbeta CDR3 regions were amplified from genomic DNA by means of the immunoSEQ Assay, a bias-controlled multiplex PCR. Turning to the authors' computational methods: Nucleated cell counts per sample were estimated from amplification of reference gene primers within the assay. To quantify the absolute abundance of each unique TCRbeta CDR3 rearrangement, sequence reads were collapsed and filtered. For each sample, productive Simpson clonality was calculated by taking the square root of Simpson's diversity index across productive rearrangements. The immuneACCESS repertoire file appears here via TCRdb, limited to in-frame rearrangements. These files lack a portion of the clones; in checked studies, under half of the deficit traces to unresolved V genes, and the cause of the others is not known. The DNA was the basis for D and trimming; V, J and clone size are from that table. The sample yields about 200,000 clones; about 86% were counted once. The ten largest clones represent about 0.72% of the sample.

A word on this clone: The antigen it binds to is not known. Base qualities are not provided; no much larger clone lies one nucleotide away. The sample has other DNA sequences that encode this CDR3 too.

Broader findings and caveats from the paper: The quantity of clinical and demographic metadata differed by source and by participant and was supplied without curation.

Whole blood was collected in K2EDTA tubes by collaborating institutions according to the institutions' own protocols. For TCRbeta analysis, collaborator samples were shipped as frozen whole blood, as isolated PBMCs, or as DNA extracted from either sample type. Sequencing input: peripheral blood. This TCR was recovered from a woman in her seventies with acute or convalescent COVID-19.

The nucleotide sequence is given as TGTGCCAGCTCACCGGCAGGTATGAACACTGAAGCTTTCTTT. Translated, it reads CASSPAGMNTEAFF. The chain links TRBV18 with TRBJ1-1, with the D gene not confidently named. V lost 3 bases and J lost 0 bases; the stretch between them is 8 bases long. From the cysteine up to the phenylalanine, the CDR3 has a length of 14 residues. CDR3 DNA is the only sequence kept; it has 42 bases, read in frame from the first base. CDR1 and CDR2 are drawn from the germline V gene: KGHSH, LQKENI.